This TCR beta chain was observed in a study of PD-1 blockade in classical Hodgkin lymphoma. Study observations and caveats: The authors have not defined what causes the repertoire differences, possibly disease activity or prior therapy.

After autologous stem cell transplantation all patients relapsed, and prior brentuximab vedotin exposure differed between cohorts. Reported best responses ranged across complete response, partial response or progressive disease. The CDR3 sequence is 17 residues long. The germline V and J ends were trimmed by 0 bases and 0 bases, with 13 bases remaining between them. Using immunoSEQ multiplex PCR, the repertoire was profiled, and TCRdb retains in-frame clones only, with some absent. The sample holds more than 90,000 clones, about 89% seen once. In its sample, this clone was seen once. Its antigen is still unknown.

The sequence was collected from a human donor with classical Hodgkin lymphoma. This material consisted of peripheral blood mononuclear cells (PBMCs), taken before the second cycle of nivolumab. The chain is built from TRBV5-3 and TRBJ2-1; D is possibly TRBD1 (6 bases). TRBV5-3 is recorded as an ORF, its role being uncertain. The CDR3, as DNA: TGTGCCAGAAGCTTGGACAGGGCCCGAGTCTCCTACAATGAGCAGTTCTTC. This codes for CARSLDRARVSYNEQFF.